This T cell receptor (beta chain) was identified during a study of cytomegalovirus exposure and HLA in healthy donors. About the study: 81% of around 390 genotyped donors fell in the Caucasian-associated ancestry cluster.

The PCR contained 60 Vbeta and 13 Jbeta primers. As handled by the study authors: A follow-up analysis tallied 70 million to 80 million unique TCR beta chains, roughly 11 million shared. Repertoires were generated with immunoSEQ multiplex PCR, while TCRdb's copy carries only in-frame clones and drops some. That table furnishes V, J and clone size, whereas the DNA furnished D and trimming. The sample comprises roughly 110,000 clones, 82% of which are singletons, and about 2.7% rests with the top ten. Trimming took off 4 bases at V and 2 bases at J, with 16 bases between the two ends. The CDR3 is 15 amino acids. The germline CDR1 and CDR2 sequences are SGHTS and YDEGEE.

The TCR sequence derives from a woman younger than 30 in good health and CMV-seronegative. The rearrangement links TRBV5-8 to TRBJ2-7, with a tentative D call TRBD1 (5 bases). The sequenced sample was PBMCs. CDR3 sequence reads: CASSRAGNKAYEQYV. The CDR3 DNA follows: TGTGCCAGCAGCAGGGCAGGGAATAAAGCCTACGAGCAGTACGTC.